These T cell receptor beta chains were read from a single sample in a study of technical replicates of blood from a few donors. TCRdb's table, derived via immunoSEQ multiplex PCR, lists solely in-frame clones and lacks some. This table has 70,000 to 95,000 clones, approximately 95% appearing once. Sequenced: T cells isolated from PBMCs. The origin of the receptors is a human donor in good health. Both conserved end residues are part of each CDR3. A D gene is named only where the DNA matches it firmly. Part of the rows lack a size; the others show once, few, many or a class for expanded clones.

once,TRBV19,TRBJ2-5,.,CASSIGRRSPLIGTQYF,TGTGCCAGTAGTATAGGACGGCGGAGCCCTCTTATCGGGACCCAGTACTTC
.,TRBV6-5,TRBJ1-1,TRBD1,CASSNRGARTEAFF,TGTGCCAGCAGCAACAGGGGGGCGAGGACTGAAGCTTTCTTT
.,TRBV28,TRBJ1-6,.,CASSLRGSSYNSPLHF,TGTGCCAGCAGTCTCCGAGGTAGCTCCTATAATTCACCCCTCCACTTT
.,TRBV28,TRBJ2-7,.,CASSPAYEQYF,TGTGCCAGCAGCCCCGCCTACGAGCAGTACTTC
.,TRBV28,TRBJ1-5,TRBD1,CASSPLQGLISNQPQHF,TGTGCCAGCAGTCCTTTACAGGGGTTGATTAGCAATCAGCCCCAGCATTTT
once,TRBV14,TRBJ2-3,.,CASSQAWGTSTDTQYF,TGTGCCAGCAGCCAAGCCTGGGGCACTAGCACAGATACGCAGTATTTT
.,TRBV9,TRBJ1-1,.,CASSEQTGYPTEAFF,TGTGCCAGCAGCGAGCAGACAGGATACCCAACTGAAGCTTTCTTT
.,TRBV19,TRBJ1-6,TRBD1,CASSTQRGQGSSSSYNSPLHF,TGTGCCAGTAGTACCCAACGGGGACAGGGGTCCTCGAGCTCCTATAATTCACCCCTCCACTTT
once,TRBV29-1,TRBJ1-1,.,CSVDSRVVGVEAFF,TGCAGCGTTGATTCTCGTGTCGTAGGGGTTGAAGCTTTCTTT
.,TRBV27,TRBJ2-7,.,CASSFSGSIYEQYF,TGTGCCAGCAGTTTTTCTGGCTCAATCTACGAGCAGTACTTC
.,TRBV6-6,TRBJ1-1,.,CASSYVGDTEAFF,TGTGCCAGCAGTTACGTCGGGGACACTGAAGCTTTCTTT
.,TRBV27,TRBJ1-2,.,CATMSASYGYTF,TGTGCCACGATGAGTGCGTCCTATGGCTACACCTTC
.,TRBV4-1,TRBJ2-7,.,CASSQVLGTKYEQYF,TGCGCCAGCAGCCAAGTGCTTGGGACAAAGTACGAGCAGTACTTC
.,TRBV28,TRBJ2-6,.,CASSLDPRAGANVLTF,TGTGCCAGCAGCCTAGACCCTCGCGCAGGGGCCAACGTCCTGACTTTC
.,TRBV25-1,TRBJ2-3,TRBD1,CASWTGALTDTQYF,TGTGCCAGTTGGACAGGGGCGCTCACAGATACGCAGTATTTT
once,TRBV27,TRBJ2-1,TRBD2,CASSLYLAGGPGEQFF,TGTGCCAGCAGTTTGTATTTGGCGGGAGGGCCGGGTGAGCAGTTCTTC
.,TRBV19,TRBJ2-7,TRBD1,CASSAGTGSYEQYF,TGTGCCAGTAGTGCCGGGACAGGGTCCTACGAGCAGTACTTC
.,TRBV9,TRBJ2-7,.,CASSVGLGGGRAPGSYEQYF,TGTGCCAGCAGCGTCGGGCTAGGAGGGGGGAGGGCGCCGGGCTCCTACGAGCAGTACTTC
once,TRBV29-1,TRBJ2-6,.,CSVDPPGELSGANVLTF,TGCAGCGTTGACCCCCCAGGGGAACTCTCTGGGGCCAACGTCCTGACTTTC
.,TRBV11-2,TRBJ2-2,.,CASSHGTFGPGELFF,TGTGCCAGCAGCCATGGGACTTTCGGGCCGGGGGAGCTGTTTTTT
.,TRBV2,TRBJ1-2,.,CASIQEFGYTF,TGTGCCAGTATACAGGAGTTTGGCTACACCTTC
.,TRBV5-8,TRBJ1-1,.,CASSFNSGMNTEAFF,TGTGCCAGCAGCTTCAATTCAGGTATGAACACTGAAGCTTTCTTT
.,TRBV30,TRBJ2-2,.,CAWSPLGELFF,TGTGCCTGGAGTCCCCTGGGGGAGCTGTTTTTT
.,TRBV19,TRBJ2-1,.,CASSTYQGSSYNEQFF,TGTGCCAGTAGCACCTATCAGGGGAGCTCCTACAATGAGCAGTTCTTC
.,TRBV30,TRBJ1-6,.,CAWKGWQGNSPLHF,TGTGCCTGGAAGGGCTGGCAGGGTAATTCACCCCTCCACTTT
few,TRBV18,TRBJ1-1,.,CASSPTVHVTEAFF,TGTGCCAGCTCACCAACAGTACACGTCACTGAAGCTTTCTTT
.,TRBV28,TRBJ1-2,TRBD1,CASNPSIGQGYGYTF,TGTGCCAGCAACCCTTCAATAGGACAGGGCTATGGCTACACCTTC
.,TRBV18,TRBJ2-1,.,CASSPSMTGIYNEQFF,TGTGCCAGCTCACCATCCATGACGGGGATTTACAATGAGCAGTTCTTC
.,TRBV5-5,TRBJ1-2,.,CASSSGGVLTNYGYTF,TGTGCCAGCAGCTCCGGGGGAGTTTTAACTAACTATGGCTACACCTTC
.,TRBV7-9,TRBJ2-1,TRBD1,CASRRKLGTASYNEQFF,TGTGCCAGCAGGCGTAAGCTGGGGACAGCCTCCTACAATGAGCAGTTCTTC